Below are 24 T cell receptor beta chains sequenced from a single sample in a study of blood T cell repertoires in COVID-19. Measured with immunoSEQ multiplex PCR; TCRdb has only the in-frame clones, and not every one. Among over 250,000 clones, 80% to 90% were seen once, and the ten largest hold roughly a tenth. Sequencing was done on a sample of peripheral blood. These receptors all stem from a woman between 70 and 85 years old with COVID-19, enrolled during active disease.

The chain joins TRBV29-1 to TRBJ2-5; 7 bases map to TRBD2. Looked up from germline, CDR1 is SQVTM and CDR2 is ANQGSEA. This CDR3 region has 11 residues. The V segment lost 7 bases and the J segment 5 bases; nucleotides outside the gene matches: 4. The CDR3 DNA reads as TGCAGCGCCTGGGGGGGGGAGACCCAGTACTTC. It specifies CSAWGGETQYF.

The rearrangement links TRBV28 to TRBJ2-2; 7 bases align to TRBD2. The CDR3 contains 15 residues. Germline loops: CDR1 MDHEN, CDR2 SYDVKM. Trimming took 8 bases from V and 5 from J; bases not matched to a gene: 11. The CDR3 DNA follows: TGTGCCAGCGATTCGGCGGGAGCTCGAACCGGGGAGCTGTTTTTT. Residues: CASDSAGARTGELFF. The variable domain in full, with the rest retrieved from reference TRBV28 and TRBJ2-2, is DVKVTQSSRYLVKRTGEKVFLECVQDMDHENMFWYRQDPGLGLRLIYFSYDVKMKEKGDIPEGYSVSREKKERFSLILESASTNQTSMYLCASDSAGARTGELFFGEGSRLTVL.

CDR3 in DNA: TGTGCCACCAGTGATTCAGGGTCCGGTGGCTACACCTTC. Translated, it gives CATSDSGSGGYTF. The chain recombines TRBV24-1 with TRBJ1-2, with D possibly being TRBD1 (5 bases). Trimming stripped 2 bases from V and 7 bases from J, with 10 bases between. Germline V gives CDR1 KGHDR, CDR2 SFDVKD. This CDR3 is 13 amino acids long.

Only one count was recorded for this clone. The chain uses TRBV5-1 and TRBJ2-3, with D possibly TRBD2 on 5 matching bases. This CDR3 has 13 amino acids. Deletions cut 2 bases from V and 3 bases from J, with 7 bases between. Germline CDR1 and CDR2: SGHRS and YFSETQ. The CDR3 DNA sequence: TGCGCCAGCAGCTTCCGGGGAACAGATACGCAGTATTTT. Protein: CASSFRGTDTQYF. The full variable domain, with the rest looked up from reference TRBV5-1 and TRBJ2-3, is KAGVTQTPRYLIKTRGQQVTLSCSPISGHRSVSWYQQTPGQGLQFLFEYFSETQRNKGNFPGRFSGRQFSNSRSEMNVSTLELGDSALYLCASSFRGTDTQYFGPGTRLTVL.

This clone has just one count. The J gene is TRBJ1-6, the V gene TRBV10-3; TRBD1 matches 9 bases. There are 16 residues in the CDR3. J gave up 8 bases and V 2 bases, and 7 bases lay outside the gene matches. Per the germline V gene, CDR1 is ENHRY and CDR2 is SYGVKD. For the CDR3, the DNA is TGTGCCATCAGTGAGAGAGGGGACAGGGAAGATTCACCCCTCCACTTT. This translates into CAISERGDREDSPLHF.

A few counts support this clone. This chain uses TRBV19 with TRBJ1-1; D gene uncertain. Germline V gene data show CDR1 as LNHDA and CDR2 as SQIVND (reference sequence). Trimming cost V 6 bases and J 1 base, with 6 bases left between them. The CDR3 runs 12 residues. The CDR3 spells CASRYKNTEAFF. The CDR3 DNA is TGTGCCAGTAGATATAAGAACACTGAAGCTTTCTTT.

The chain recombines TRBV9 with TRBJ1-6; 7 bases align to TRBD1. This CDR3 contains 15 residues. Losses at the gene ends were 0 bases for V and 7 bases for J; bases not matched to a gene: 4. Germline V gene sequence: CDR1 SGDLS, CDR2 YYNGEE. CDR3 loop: CASSVVGTENSPLHF. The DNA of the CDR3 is TGTGCCAGCAGCGTAGTGGGGACAGAGAATTCACCCCTCCACTTT. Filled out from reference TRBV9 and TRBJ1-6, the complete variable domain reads DSGVTQTPKHLITATGQRVTLRCSPRSGDLSVYWYQQSLDQGLQFLIQYYNGEERAKGNILERFSAQQFPDLHSELNLSSLELGDSALYFCASSVVGTENSPLHFGNGTRLTVT.

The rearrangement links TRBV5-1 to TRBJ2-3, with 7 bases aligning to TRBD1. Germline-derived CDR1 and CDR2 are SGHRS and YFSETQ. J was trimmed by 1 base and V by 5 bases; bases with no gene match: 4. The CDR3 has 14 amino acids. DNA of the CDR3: TGCGCCAGCAGTCCCGGGACAGGCACAGATACGCAGTATTTT. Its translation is CASSPGTGTDTQYF.

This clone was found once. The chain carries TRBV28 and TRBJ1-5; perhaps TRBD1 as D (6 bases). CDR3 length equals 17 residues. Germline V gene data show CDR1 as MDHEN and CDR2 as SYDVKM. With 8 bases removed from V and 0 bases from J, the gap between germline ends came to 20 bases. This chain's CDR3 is CASGSRQGRYSNQPQHF. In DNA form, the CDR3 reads TGTGCCAGCGGGTCCCGTCAGGGGCGGTATAGCAATCAGCCCCAGCATTTT.

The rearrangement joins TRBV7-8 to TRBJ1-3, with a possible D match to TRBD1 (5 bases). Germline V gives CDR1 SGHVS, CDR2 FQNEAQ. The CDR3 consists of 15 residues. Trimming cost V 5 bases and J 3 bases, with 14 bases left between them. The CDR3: CASSHTRRGGNTIYF. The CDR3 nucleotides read TGTGCCAGCAGCCACACTCGGAGGGGTGGAAACACCATATATTTT.

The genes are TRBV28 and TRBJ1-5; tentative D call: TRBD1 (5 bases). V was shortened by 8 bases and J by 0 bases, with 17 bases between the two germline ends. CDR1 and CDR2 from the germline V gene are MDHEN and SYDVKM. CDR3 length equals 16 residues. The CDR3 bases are TGTGCCAGCCGACGTGGGGCGGAATTTAGCAATCAGCCCCAGCATTTT. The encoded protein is CASRRGAEFSNQPQHF.

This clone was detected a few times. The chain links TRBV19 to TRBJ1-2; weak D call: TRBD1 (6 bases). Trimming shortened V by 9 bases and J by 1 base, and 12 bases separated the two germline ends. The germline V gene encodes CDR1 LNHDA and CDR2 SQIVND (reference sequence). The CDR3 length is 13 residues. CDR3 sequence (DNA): TGTGCCAGCAGACAGGCTAGTAACTATGGCTACACCTTC. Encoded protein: CASRQASNYGYTF.

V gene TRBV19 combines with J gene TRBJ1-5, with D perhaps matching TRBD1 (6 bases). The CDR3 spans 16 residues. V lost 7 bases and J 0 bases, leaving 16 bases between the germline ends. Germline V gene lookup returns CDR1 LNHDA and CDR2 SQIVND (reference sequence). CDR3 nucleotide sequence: TGTGCCAGTAAATCTAGGGGGTCAACTAGCAATCAGCCCCAGCATTTT. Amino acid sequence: CASKSRGSTSNQPQHF.

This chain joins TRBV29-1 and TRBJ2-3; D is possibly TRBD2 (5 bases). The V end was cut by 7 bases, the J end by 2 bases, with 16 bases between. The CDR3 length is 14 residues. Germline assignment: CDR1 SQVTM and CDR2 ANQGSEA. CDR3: CSGDGGIDTDTQYF. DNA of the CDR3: TGCAGCGGAGATGGAGGTATAGACACAGATACGCAGTATTTT.

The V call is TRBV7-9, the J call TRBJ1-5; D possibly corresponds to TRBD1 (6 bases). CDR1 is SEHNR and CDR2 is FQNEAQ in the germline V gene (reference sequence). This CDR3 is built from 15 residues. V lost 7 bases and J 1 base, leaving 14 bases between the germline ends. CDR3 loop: CASTDTTGSNQPQHF. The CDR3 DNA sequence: TGTGCCAGCACCGATACTACAGGGAGCAATCAGCCCCAGCATTTT.

The CDR3 loop reads CSVTGNTEAFF. CDR3 bases: TGCAGCGTCACAGGGAACACTGAAGCTTTCTTT. This chain links TRBV29-1 with TRBJ1-1, with D possibly TRBD1 on 5 matching bases. The CDR3 is 11 residues long. The germline V gene encodes CDR1 SQVTM and CDR2 ANQGSEA. Trimming shortened V by 6 bases and J by 1 base, and 6 bases separated the two germline ends.

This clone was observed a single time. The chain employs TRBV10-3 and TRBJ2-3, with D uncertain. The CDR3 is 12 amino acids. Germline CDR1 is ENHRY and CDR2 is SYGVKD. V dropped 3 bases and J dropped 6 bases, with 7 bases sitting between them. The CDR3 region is CAISDWADTQYF. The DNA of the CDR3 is TGTGCCATCAGTGACTGGGCGGATACGCAGTATTTT.

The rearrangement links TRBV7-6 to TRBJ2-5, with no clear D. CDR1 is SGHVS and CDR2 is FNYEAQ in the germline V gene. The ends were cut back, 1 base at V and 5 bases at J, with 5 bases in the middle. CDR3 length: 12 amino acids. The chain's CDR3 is CASSLDWETQYF. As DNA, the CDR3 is TGTGCCAGCAGCTTAGACTGGGAGACCCAGTACTTC.

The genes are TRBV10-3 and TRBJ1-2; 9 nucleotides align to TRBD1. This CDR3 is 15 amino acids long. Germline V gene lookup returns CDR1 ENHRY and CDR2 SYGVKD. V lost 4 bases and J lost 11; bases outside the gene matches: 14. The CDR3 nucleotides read TGTGCCATCAGTGGGGGACAGGGATTTAATGGGAGGTACACCTTC. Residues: CAISGGQGFNGRYTF.

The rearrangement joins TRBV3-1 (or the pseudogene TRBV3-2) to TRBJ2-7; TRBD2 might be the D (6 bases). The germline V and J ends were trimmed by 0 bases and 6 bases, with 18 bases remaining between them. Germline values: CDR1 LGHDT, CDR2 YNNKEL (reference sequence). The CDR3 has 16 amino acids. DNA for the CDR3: TGTGCCAGCAGCCAAGAGGGACGGGGGAGAATCATCGAGCAGTACTTC. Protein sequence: CASSQEGRGRIIEQYF.

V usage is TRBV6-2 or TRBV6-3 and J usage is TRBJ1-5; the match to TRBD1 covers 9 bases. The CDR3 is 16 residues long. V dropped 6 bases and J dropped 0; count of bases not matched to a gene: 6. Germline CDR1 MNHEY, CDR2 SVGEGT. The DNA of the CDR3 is TGTGCCAGCAGATACACAGGGGGCAATAGCAATCAGCCCCAGCATTTT. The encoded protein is CASRYTGGNSNQPQHF.

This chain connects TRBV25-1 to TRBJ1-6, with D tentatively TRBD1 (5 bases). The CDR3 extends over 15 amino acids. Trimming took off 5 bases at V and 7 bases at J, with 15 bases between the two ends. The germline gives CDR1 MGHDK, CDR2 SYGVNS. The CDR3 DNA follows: TGTGCCAGCAGTCGGGTCAGGGAGGGAAATTCACCCCTCCACTTT. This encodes CASSRVREGNSPLHF.

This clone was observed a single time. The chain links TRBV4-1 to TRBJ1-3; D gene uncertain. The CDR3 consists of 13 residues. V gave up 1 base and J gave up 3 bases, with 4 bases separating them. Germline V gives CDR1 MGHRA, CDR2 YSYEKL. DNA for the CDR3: TGCGCCAGCAGCCAAGCTTTTGGAAACACCATATATTTT. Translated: CASSQAFGNTIYF.

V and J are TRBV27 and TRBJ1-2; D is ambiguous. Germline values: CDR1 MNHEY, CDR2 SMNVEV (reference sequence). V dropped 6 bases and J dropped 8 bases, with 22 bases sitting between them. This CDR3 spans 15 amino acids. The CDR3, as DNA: TGTGCCAGCAGACCTCATGGTGGCGGATTGAAAGGCTACACCTTC. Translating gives CASRPHGGGLKGYTF.